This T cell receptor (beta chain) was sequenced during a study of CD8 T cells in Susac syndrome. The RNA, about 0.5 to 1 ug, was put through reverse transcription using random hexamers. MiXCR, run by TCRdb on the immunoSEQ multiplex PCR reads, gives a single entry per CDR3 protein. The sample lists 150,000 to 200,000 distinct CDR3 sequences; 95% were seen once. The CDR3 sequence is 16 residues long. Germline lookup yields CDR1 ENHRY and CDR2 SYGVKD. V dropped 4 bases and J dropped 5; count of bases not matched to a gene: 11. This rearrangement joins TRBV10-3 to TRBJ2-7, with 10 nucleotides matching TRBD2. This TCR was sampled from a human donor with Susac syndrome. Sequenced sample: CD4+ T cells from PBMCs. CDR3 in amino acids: CAISGMASGGPDEQYF. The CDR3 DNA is TGTGCCATCAGTGGTATGGCTAGCGGGGGCCCGGACGAGCAGTACTTC.